The present T cell receptor beta chain was sequenced within a study of molecular identifiers for immune sequencing clone quantification. As concerns this clonotype: This may stem from a read error, because a much larger clone lies one nucleotide away.

With 7 bases removed from V and 8 bases from J, the gap between germline ends came to 21 bases. CDR1 and CDR2 from the germline V gene are DFQATT and SNEGSKA (reference sequence). CDR3 length: 13 amino acids. Naive CD8 T cells were picked out by sorting for CD8+CD4-CCR7+CD45RA+. MiXCR was run by TCRdb on the PCR reads, yielding one entry per CDR3 protein. The repertoire holds hundreds of thousands of distinct CDR3 sequences, with 20% as singletons. The receptor was derived from a human donor in good health. Some libraries in this study had Jurkat cell RNA spiked in. This chain uses TRBV20-1 with TRBJ2-7; tentative D call: TRBD2 (6 bases). Sequencing used naive CD8+ T cells from blood, with Jurkat cell RNA spiked in. Sample subset: FACS-sorted CD8+CD4-CCR7+CD45RA+ naive T cells. The CDR3 sequence: CSVSWAGLYKQYF. CDR3 in DNA: TGCAGTGTCTCATGGGCAGGACTATACAAGCAGTACTTC.